Following are 25 T cell receptor beta chains from one sample sequenced in a study of blood T cell repertoires in COVID-19. The protocol was immunoSEQ multiplex PCR, while the TCRdb copy is restricted to in-frame clones and leaves out a portion. In the table there are tens of thousands of clones, roughly 88% of which are singletons. What was sequenced was peripheral blood. The receptor set was obtained from a man in his 70s in a cohort sampled during active COVID-19.

The genes are TRBV18 and TRBJ2-2; D is perhaps TRBD2 (6 bases). Germline CDR1 is KGHSH and CDR2 is LQKENI. The germline V and J ends were trimmed by 3 bases and 6 bases, with 14 bases remaining between them. The CDR3 is made up of 15 amino acids. CDR3 sequence: CASSPGSGLAGELFF. CDR3 sequence (DNA): TGTGCCAGCTCACCGGGCAGCGGGCTTGCCGGGGAGCTGTTTTTT.

CDR3 DNA sequence: TGTGCCAGCAGTTTATTAGGGGGGGAAGAAAAACTGTTTTTT. This codes for CASSLLGGEEKLFF. This chain connects TRBV7-2 to TRBJ1-4; D is perhaps TRBD1 (6 bases). CDR1 and CDR2 (germline): SGHTA, FQGNSA. CDR3 length equals 14 residues. V was pared by 6 bases and J by 8 bases, with 16 bases between. Variable domain in full (rest from reference TRBV7-2 and TRBJ1-4): GAGVSQSPSNKVTEKGKDVELRCDPISGHTALYWYRQSLGQGLEFLIYFQGNSAPDKSGLPSDRFSAERTGGSVSTLTIQRTQQEDSAVYLCASSLLGGEEKLFFGSGTQLSVL.

This chain connects TRBV12-3 or TRBV12-4 to TRBJ2-1; unclear D gene. This CDR3 has 13 amino acids. The ends were cut back, 5 bases at V and 0 bases at J, with 5 bases in the middle. CDR3 in DNA: TGTGCCAGCAGTCCCCTCTCCTACAATGAGCAGTTCTTC. Translated: CASSPLSYNEQFF.

This clone has just one count. This chain links TRBV29-1 with TRBJ2-4, with D maybe TRBD1 (6 bases). Germline V gene data show CDR1 as SQVTM and CDR2 as ANQGSEA. This CDR3 contains 12 residues. With 6 bases removed from V and 10 bases from J, the gap between germline ends came to 16 bases. CDR3 DNA sequence: TGCAGCGTACCCGAACAGGGTGGAATTCAGTACTTC. This sequence encodes CSVPEQGGIQYF.

The V call is TRBV19, the J call TRBJ1-1; 9 bases are a match to TRBD1. V lost 5 bases to trimming and J lost 5 bases; unmatched junction nucleotides: 9. This CDR3 comprises 15 residues. Germline CDR1 and CDR2: LNHDA and SQIVND (reference sequence). As DNA, the CDR3 is TGTGCCAGTAGTCCCACAGGGGGCGGAAGGACTGAAGCTTTCTTT. The encoded protein is CASSPTGGGRTEAFF.

V usage is TRBV7-3 and J usage is TRBJ1-2; D is ambiguous. The CDR3 is 13 amino acids. CDR1 is SGHTA, CDR2 FQGTGA, per germline. The germline V and J ends were trimmed by 1 base and 6 bases, with 9 bases remaining between them. Written as DNA, the CDR3 is TGTGCCAGCAGCTTAAGGGCATCCGATGGCTACACCTTC. Its protein is CASSLRASDGYTF.

In this sample, this clone turned up once. The chain is built from TRBV7-9 and TRBJ1-5, with D possibly matching TRBD1 (6 bases). CDR3 length: 16 residues. V was cut by 2 bases and J by 7 bases, with 18 bases left in between. Germline V gives CDR1 SEHNR, CDR2 FQNEAQ (reference sequence). CDR3 in DNA: TGTGCCAGCAGCTTAACCACAGGGACCCTCCGACAGCCCCAGCATTTT. This sequence encodes CASSLTTGTLRQPQHF.

This chain links TRBV7-9 with TRBJ1-5, with 8 bases lining up with TRBD1. The V segment lost 5 bases and the J segment 5 bases; nucleotides outside the gene matches: 5. The germline CDR1 and CDR2 sequences are SEHNR and FQNEAQ (reference sequence). CDR3 length equals 14 residues. The CDR3 protein is CASSLGTGYQPQHF. The DNA for the CDR3 is TGTGCCAGCAGCCTAGGGACAGGCTATCAGCCCCAGCATTTT.

The rearrangement links TRBV10-2 to TRBJ1-5; D possibly corresponds to TRBD1 (5 bases). The V gene's germline CDR1 is WSHSY and CDR2 SAAADI. The CDR3 has 15 residues. The V and J ends lost 3 bases and 5 bases respectively, with 14 bases between them. CDR3: CASSEPGTGDQPQHF. The CDR3, as DNA: TGCGCCAGCAGTGAACCAGGGACGGGGGATCAGCCCCAGCATTTT.

This chain links TRBV12-3 or TRBV12-4 with TRBJ2-1, with D possibly TRBD1 on 6 matching bases. The CDR3 loop spans 13 amino acids. V was trimmed by 7 bases and J by 10 bases, leaving 17 bases between them. CDR3 coding DNA: TGTGCCAGCAACGACAGGAGATTGAGGGAGCAGTTCTTC. This codes for CASNDRRLREQFF.

The V gene is TRBV19, the J gene TRBJ1-6; TRBD1 agrees at 11 bases. After removal of 6 bases from V and 9 bases from J, the junction contained 4 bases not matched to a gene. The CDR3 spans 14 residues. The germline CDR1 and CDR2 sequences are LNHDA and SQIVND (reference sequence). The CDR3 is CASSRGQGASPLHF. In DNA form, the CDR3 reads TGTGCCAGTAGCCGAGGACAGGGGGCTTCACCCCTCCACTTT.

This clone was detected only once. This chain joins TRBV28 and TRBJ2-1; D is perhaps TRBD1 (6 bases). The CDR3 runs to 20 residues. V lost 4 bases, J lost 0 bases, and 25 bases lay in between. CDR1 and CDR2 from the germline V gene are MDHEN and SYDVKM. The CDR3 DNA is TGTGCCAGCAGTTACCGGGCCAAAGATTTCTTAGGGGGCTCCTACAATGAGCAGTTCTTC. Residues: CASSYRAKDFLGGSYNEQFF.

The chain uses TRBV7-9 and TRBJ2-5, with 9 bases identical to TRBD2. V trimming: 1 base; J trimming: 5 bases; junction bases outside the gene matches: 5. CDR1 is SEHNR and CDR2 is FQNEAQ in the germline V gene (reference sequence). This CDR3 is 15 amino acids long. CDR3 protein: CASSLGTSVRETQYF. The CDR3 region has the DNA TGTGCCAGCAGCTTAGGGACTAGCGTTCGGGAGACCCAGTACTTC.

The V gene is TRBV2, the J gene TRBJ2-1, with 10 bases identical to TRBD2. CDR1 is SNHLY, CDR2 FYNNEI, per germline. The V gene end was trimmed by 7 bases and the J gene end by 0 bases; junction bases not matched to a gene: 9. This CDR3 region has 17 residues. CDR3 nucleotides: TGTGCCAGCACCCCGGGACTAGCGATCCGCTCCTACAATGAGCAGTTCTTC. Its protein is CASTPGLAIRSYNEQFF.

The V gene is TRBV3-1 (or the pseudogene TRBV3-2), the J gene TRBJ2-2; 7 bases agree with TRBD1. V lost 0 bases to trimming and J lost 5 bases; unmatched junction nucleotides: 6. This CDR3 is 16 amino acids long. CDR1 LGHDT and CDR2 YNNKEL come from the germline V gene (reference sequence). As DNA, the CDR3 is TGTGCCAGCAGCCAAGATAGAGGGGGCCGAACCGGGGAGCTGTTTTTT. This codes for CASSQDRGGRTGELFF.

The V and J genes are TRBV6-6 and TRBJ1-1; TRBD1 might be the D (5 bases). The CDR3 loop spans 13 amino acids. V gave up 2 bases and J gave up 4 bases, with 8 bases separating them. From germline, CDR1 is MNHNY and CDR2 SVGAGI (reference sequence). As DNA, the CDR3 is TGTGCCAGCAGTTACGACACAGGCACTGAAGCTTTCTTT. Translation gives CASSYDTGTEAFF.

The V call is TRBV6-6, the J call TRBJ2-1; 10 bases line up with TRBD2. This CDR3 is built from 16 residues. Germline V gene sequence: CDR1 MNHNY, CDR2 SVGAGI (reference sequence). V was clipped by 5 bases and J by 8 bases; unmatched bases: 12. In nucleotides, the CDR3 is TGTGCCAGCAGTACCCCGCTAGCGGGAGCTCTCGATGAGCAGTTCTTC. Protein product: CASSTPLAGALDEQFF.

The rearrangement joins TRBV11-2 to TRBJ1-5; D is uncertain. CDR3 size: 15 residues. V lost 1 base, J lost 3 bases, and 10 bases lay in between. Germline CDR1 reads SGHAT; CDR2 reads FQNNGV. The CDR3 nucleotides read TGTGCCAGCAGCTTAGGGTCAGGTCCCAATCAGCCCCAGCATTTT. It translates to CASSLGSGPNQPQHF.

The V and J genes are TRBV19 and TRBJ1-2; TRBD1 might be the D (5 bases). Germline values: CDR1 LNHDA, CDR2 SQIVND (reference sequence). V was pared by 2 bases and J by 6 bases, with 7 bases between. This CDR3 contains 12 residues. DNA for the CDR3: TGTGCCAGTAGTATATTCAGGGATGGCTACACCTTC. Protein sequence: CASSIFRDGYTF.

CDR3 DNA sequence: TGTGCCATCAGTGACGGGGCCGGGACTAGCGGGCCAGAGACCCAGTACTTC. Its translation is CAISDGAGTSGPETQYF. The rearrangement joins TRBV10-3 to TRBJ2-5; 12 bases map to TRBD2. V lost 3 bases and J lost 4; bases outside the gene matches: 9. Germline-derived CDR1 and CDR2 are ENHRY and SYGVKD. The CDR3 is made up of 17 amino acids.

CDR3 protein: CASSHRGEQGPRFF. DNA of the CDR3: TGTGCCAGCAGCCATAGAGGAGAGCAGGGCCCCCGGTTCTTC. This chain uses TRBV7-8 with TRBJ2-1; D may be TRBD1 (5 bases). This CDR3 has 14 residues. V lost 5 bases to trimming and J lost 15 bases, with 23 bases between them. Germline V gives CDR1 SGHVS, CDR2 FQNEAQ.

The V gene is TRBV19, the J gene TRBJ2-2, with a tentative D call TRBD1 (6 bases). The germline gives CDR1 LNHDA, CDR2 SQIVND (reference sequence). This CDR3 has 13 residues. Trimming removed 4 bases from V and 6 bases from J, with 9 bases in between. CDR3 sequence reads: CASSTTGPGELFF. As DNA, the CDR3 is TGTGCCAGTAGTACGACAGGCCCCGGGGAGCTGTTTTTT.

V and J are TRBV2 and TRBJ2-4; 8 bases line up with TRBD2. This CDR3 has 15 amino acids. With 2 bases clipped from V and 2 bases from J, the junction kept 2 bases outside the gene matches. Germline-derived CDR1 and CDR2 are SNHLY and FYNNEI. This CDR3 reads CASSESGSTKNIQYF. The DNA for the CDR3 is TGTGCCAGCAGTGAAAGCGGGAGCACCAAAAACATTCAGTACTTC.

The genes are TRBV7-2 and TRBJ1-6; maybe TRBD1 (5 bases). The CDR3 spans 17 residues. Trimming shortened V by 5 bases and J by 0 bases, and 14 bases separated the two germline ends. Germline values: CDR1 SGHTA, CDR2 FQGNSA. CDR3 region: CASSPRQGTSYNSPLHF. The CDR3 nucleotides read TGTGCCAGCAGCCCCCGCCAGGGCACCTCCTATAATTCACCCCTCCACTTT.

J is TRBJ2-7 and V is TRBV19; TRBD1 agrees at 7 bases. CDR1 LNHDA and CDR2 SQIVND come from the germline V gene (reference sequence). V was pared by 5 bases and J by 2 bases, with 3 bases of the junction left unmatched. The CDR3 sequence is 13 residues long. The CDR3 reads CASSRQGPYEQYF. CDR3 coding DNA: TGTGCCAGTAGTCGACAGGGACCCTACGAGCAGTACTTC.